This T cell receptor beta chain was identified during a study of cytomegalovirus exposure and HLA in healthy donors. Regarding the study as a whole: A later analysis found most CMV-associated TCR beta chains apparently HLA-restricted.

The study ran its PCR with 60 Vbeta and 13 Jbeta primers. TCRdb keeps only in-frame clones here, not all; method: immunoSEQ multiplex PCR. The sample lists around 150,000 clones, over 70% seen once, with 3% to 3.5% in the top ten. Remarks on this clone: Its antigen is not known.

This CDR3 region has 14 residues. With V trimmed by 8 bases and J by 5 bases, 8 bases remained unmatched. Germline CDR1 reads MDHEN; CDR2 reads SYDVKM. Sequenced material: PBMCs. The sequence was obtained from a male donor in good health and CMV-seronegative. The V and J genes are TRBV28 and TRBJ2-2; 7 bases align to TRBD2. DNA of the CDR3: TGTGCCAGCCGGGGAGGGGCCGAAACCGGGGAGCTGTTTTTT. This codes for CASRGGAETGELFF.